This record concerns one TCR beta chain sequence. V lost 0 bases to trimming and J lost 10 bases, with 21 bases between them. This CDR3 has 15 residues. Per germline, CDR1 GTSNPN and CDR2 SVGIG (reference sequence). This specimen belongs to a study of cytomegalovirus exposure and HLA in healthy donors. PCR used 60 Vbeta primers and 13 Jbeta primers. The table came from immunoSEQ multiplex PCR; TCRdb's copy has only in-frame clones and leaves some out. The repertoire consists of 150,000 or so clones, with approximately 73% occurring once and the leading ten covering 1.5% to 2%. The sample was PBMCs. This receptor was obtained from a woman between 18 and 30 years old in good health and CMV-seronegative. The V gene is TRBV30, the J gene TRBJ1-1, with D unclear. CDR3 sequence reads: CAWSVGSGGVRGAFF. CDR3 in DNA: TGTGCCTGGAGTGTAGGCTCCGGCGGAGTTCGTGGAGCTTTCTTT.